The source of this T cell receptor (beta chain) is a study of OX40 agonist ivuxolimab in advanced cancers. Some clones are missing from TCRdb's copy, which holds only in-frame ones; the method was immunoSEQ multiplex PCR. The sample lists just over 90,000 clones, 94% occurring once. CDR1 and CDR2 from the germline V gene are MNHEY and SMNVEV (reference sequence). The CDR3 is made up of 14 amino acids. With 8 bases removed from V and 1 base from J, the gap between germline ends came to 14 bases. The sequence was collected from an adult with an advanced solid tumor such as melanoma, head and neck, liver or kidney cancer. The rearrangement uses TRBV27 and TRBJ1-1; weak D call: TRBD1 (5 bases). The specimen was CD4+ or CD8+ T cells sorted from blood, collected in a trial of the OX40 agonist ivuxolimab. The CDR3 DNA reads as TGTGCCAGCGGATGGGGGGGAAGGAACACTGAAGCTTTCTTT. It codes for CASGWGGRNTEAFF.